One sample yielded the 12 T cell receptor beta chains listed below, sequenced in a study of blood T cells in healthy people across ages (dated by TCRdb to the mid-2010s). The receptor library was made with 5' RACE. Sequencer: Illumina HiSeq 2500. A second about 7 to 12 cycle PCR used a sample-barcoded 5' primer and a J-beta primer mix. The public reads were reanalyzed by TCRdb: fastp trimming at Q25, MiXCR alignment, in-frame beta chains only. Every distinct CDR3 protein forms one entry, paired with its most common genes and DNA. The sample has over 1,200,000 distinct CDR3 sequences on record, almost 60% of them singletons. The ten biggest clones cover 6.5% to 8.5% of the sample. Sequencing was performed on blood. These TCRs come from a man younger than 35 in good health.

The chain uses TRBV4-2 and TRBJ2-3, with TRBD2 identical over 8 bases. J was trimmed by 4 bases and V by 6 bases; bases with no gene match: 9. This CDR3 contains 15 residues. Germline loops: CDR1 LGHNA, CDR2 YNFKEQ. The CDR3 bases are TGTGCCAGCAGAACGCAAGCGGGGGAGGCAGATACGCAGTATTTT. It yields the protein CASRTQAGEADTQYF.

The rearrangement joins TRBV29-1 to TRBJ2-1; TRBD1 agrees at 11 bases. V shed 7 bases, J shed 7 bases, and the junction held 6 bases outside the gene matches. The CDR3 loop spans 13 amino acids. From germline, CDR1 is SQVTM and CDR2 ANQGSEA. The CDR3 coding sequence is TGCAGCGGAGGGGGGACAGGGGGTAATGAGCAGTTCTTC. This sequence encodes CSGGGTGGNEQFF.

The CDR3 coding sequence is TGTGCCAGCAGCGTAGGGCAGGGGAACTACTATGGCTACACCTTC. Its translation is CASSVGQGNYYGYTF. V usage is TRBV9 and J usage is TRBJ1-2, with D possibly TRBD1 on 6 matching bases. Germline V lookup: CDR1 SGDLS, CDR2 YYNGEE. The CDR3 is 15 amino acids. V was cut by 0 bases and J by 3 bases, with 12 bases left in between.

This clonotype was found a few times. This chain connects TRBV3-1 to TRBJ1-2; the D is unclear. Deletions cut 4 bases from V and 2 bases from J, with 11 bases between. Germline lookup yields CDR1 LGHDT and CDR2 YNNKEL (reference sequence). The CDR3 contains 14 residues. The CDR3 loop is CASSPLSGNYGYTF. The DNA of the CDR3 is TGTGCCAGCAGCCCCCTTTCCGGGAACTATGGCTACACCTTC.

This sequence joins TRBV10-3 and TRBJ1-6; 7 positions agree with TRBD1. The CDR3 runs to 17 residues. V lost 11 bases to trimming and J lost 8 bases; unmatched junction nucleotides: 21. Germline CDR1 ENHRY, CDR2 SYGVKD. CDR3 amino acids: CAAKDTKGAESYSPLHF. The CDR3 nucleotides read TGTGCCGCCAAAGACACCAAGGGGGCGGAGTCCTATTCACCCCTCCACTTT.

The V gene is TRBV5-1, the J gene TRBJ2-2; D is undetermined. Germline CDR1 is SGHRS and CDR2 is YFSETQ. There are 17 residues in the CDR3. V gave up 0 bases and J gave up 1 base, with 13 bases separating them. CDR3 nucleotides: TGCGCCAGCAGCTTGGAACCTTCTACACTGAACACCGGGGAGCTGTTTTTT. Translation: CASSLEPSTLNTGELFF.

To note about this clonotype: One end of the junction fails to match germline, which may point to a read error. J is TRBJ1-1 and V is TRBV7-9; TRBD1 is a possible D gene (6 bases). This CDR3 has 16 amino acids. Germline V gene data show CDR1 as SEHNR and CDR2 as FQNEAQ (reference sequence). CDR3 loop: CASSHAPRRRDTEAFF. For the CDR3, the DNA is TGTGCCAGCAGTCATGCTCCGCGGAGGCGGGACACCGAAGCTTTCTTT.

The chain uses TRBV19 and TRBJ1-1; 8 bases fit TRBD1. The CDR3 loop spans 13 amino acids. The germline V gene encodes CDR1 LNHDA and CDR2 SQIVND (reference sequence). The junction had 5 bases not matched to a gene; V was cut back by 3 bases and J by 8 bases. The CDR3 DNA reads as TGTGCCAGTAGTATGGCAGGGGGCCTCGAAGCTTTCTTT. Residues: CASSMAGGLEAFF.

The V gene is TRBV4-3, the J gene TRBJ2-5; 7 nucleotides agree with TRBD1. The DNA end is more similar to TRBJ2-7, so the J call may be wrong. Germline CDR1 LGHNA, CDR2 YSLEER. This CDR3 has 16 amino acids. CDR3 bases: TGCGCCAGCAGCCAGGACCTACCGGGACAGACCCCCGAGCAGTACTTC. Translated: CASSQDLPGQTPEQYF.

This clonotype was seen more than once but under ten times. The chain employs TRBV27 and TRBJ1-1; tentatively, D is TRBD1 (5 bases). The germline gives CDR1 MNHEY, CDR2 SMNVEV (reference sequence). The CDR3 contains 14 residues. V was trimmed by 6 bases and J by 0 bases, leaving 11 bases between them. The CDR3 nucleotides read TGTGCCAGCAGGGAGGGGCCCATGAACACTGAAGCTTTCTTT. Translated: CASREGPMNTEAFF.

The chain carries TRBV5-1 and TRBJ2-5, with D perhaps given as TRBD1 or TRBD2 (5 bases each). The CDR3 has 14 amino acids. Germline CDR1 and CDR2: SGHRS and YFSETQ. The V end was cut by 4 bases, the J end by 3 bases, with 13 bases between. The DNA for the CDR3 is TGCGCCAGCAGCGTCGGGACGAATGAAGAGACCCAGTACTTC. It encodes CASSVGTNEETQYF. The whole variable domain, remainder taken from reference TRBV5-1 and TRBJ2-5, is KAGVTQTPRYLIKTRGQQVTLSCSPISGHRSVSWYQQTPGQGLQFLFEYFSETQRNKGNFPGRFSGRQFSNSRSEMNVSTLELGDSALYLCASSVGTNEETQYFGPGTRLLVL.

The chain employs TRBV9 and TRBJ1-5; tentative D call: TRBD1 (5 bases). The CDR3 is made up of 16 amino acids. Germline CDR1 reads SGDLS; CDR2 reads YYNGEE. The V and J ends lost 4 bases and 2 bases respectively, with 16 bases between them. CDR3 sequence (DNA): TGTGCCAGCAGCCCAAAAACAGGAGGGGGCAATCAGCCCCAGCATTTT. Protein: CASSPKTGGGNQPQHF.